This T cell receptor beta chain was captured by sequencing in a study of T cell repertoires in cytomegalovirus infection (dated by TCRdb to about 2019). Study-wide context: Donor HLA type was relevant to the analysis, as public TCR beta signatures indicated carriage of CMV infection together with the matching HLA type. On the study overall, not on this receptor specifically: Cumulative frequency of public TCR beta family members discriminated carriers of CMV infection plus the relevant HLA type in this cohort and an independent 352-donor cohort. The ex vivo response was dominated by HLA-C-restricted CMV-specific TCR beta clonotypes, and the single most frequent clonotype in two of eight donors was supplied by these HLA-C-restricted clonotypes.

Comments on this clonotype: Its cognate antigen has yet to be identified. The record has no base qualities; no much larger clone is one base away.

TCRdb names Illumina HiSeq 1500 as the instrument used. The public reads were reanalyzed by TCRdb: fastp trimming at Q25, MiXCR alignment, in-frame beta chains only. Entries that share a CDR3 protein sequence are merged under the most common genes and DNA. Counted in this sample were some 450,000 distinct CDR3 sequences; roughly 30% of them appeared once. Approximately 15% of the sample lies in the top ten. Specimen: PBMCs. This TCR was sampled from a human donor in good health (CMV status not recorded). Some clones in this sample may be carry-over from other donors' samples.

The CDR3 region has the sequence CASTTPGEKLFF. The nucleotide sequence is TGTGCCAGCACCACCCCCGGAGAAAAACTGTTTTTT. The chain is encoded by TRBV11-2 joined to TRBJ1-4; the D gene assignment is ambiguous. V loses 7 bases of germline sequence and J loses 8 bases, and the interval between the two ends is 11 bases. The CDR3 numbers 12 residues from cysteine through phenylalanine. CDR3 DNA is the only sequence kept; it has 36 bases, read in frame from the first base. The germline V gene yields SGHAT for CDR1 and FQNNGV for CDR2.